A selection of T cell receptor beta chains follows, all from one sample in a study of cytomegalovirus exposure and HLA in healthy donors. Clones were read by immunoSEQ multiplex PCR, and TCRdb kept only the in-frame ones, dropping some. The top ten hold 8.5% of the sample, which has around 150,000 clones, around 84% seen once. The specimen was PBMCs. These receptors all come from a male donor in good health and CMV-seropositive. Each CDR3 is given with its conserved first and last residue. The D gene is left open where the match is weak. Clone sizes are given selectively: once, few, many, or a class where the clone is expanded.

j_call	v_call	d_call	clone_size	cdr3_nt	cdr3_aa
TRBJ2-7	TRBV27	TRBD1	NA	TGTGCCAGCAGTCGTCGACAGGGGCTTAGCTCCTACGAGCAGTACTTC	CASSRRQGLSSYEQYF
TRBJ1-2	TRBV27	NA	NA	TGTGCCAGCGTCCATCCCAGCGGTGGCTACACCTTC	CASVHPSGGYTF
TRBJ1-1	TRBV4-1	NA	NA	TGCGCCAGCAGCCAAGATGACCGGGTCGGGGCTTTCTTT	CASSQDDRVGAFF
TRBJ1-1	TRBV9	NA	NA	TGTGCCAGCAGCGCCCATGCTTCGTCTGGCGGGGACACTGAAGCTTTCTTT	CASSAHASSGGDTEAFF
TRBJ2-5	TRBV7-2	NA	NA	TGTGCCAGCAGCTTAGGTCTTCCCGGAGAGACCCAGTACTTC	CASSLGLPGETQYF
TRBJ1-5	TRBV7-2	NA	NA	TGTGCCAGCAGCTTAGTAGGGGCGAGCAATCAGCCCCAGCATTTT	CASSLVGASNQPQHF
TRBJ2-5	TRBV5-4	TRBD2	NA	TGTGCCAGCAGCCGCCGGGAGGGAGGCGAGACCCAGTACTTC	CASSRREGGETQYF
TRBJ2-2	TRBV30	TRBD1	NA	TGTGCCTGGAGTATTATCTCGGGACAGGGATACGCGAACACCGGGGAGCTGTTTTTT	CAWSIISGQGYANTGELFF
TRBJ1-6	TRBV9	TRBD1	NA	TGTGCCAGCAGCGTAGACGGGGGGACAGGGGACACTTATTCACCCCTCCACTTT	CASSVDGGTGDTYSPLHF
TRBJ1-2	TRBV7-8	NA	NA	TGTGCCAGCACTGGCGGGGGACTCTATGGCTACACCTTC	CASTGGGLYGYTF
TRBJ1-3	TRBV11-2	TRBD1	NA	TGTGCCAGCAGCTTAGGCTCCTTTTGGGACAGACGCTCTGGAAACACCATATATTTT	CASSLGSFWDRRSGNTIYF
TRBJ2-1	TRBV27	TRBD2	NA	TGTGCCAGCCTAAGAACGGGAGGGTCTTATGAGCAGTTCTTC	CASLRTGGSYEQFF
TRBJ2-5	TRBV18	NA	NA	TGTGCCAGCTCACCTGTCGGGTTGGAAGAGACCCAGTACTTC	CASSPVGLEETQYF
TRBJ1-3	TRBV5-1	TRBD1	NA	TGCGCCAGCAGCCAGGACAGGGGCAGCGGAGACACCATATATTTT	CASSQDRGSGDTIYF
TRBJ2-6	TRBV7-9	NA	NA	TGTGCCACCGACAGCTCTGGGGCCAACGTCCTGACTTTC	CATDSSGANVLTF
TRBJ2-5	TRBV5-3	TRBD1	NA	TGTGCCAGAAGCTTAAGGGACAGGCGGGCCCAGTACTTC	CARSLRDRRAQYF
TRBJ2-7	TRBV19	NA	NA	TGTGCCTCCATGGCAGGGAACTACGAGCAGTACTTC	CASMAGNYEQYF
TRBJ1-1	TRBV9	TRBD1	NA	TGTGCCAGCAGCGTAGGGACAGGGATGGCCAACACTGAAGCTTTCTTT	CASSVGTGMANTEAFF
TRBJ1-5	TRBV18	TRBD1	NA	TGTGCCAGCTCACCAGACAGGGCAGAGCCCCAGCATTTT	CASSPDRAEPQHF
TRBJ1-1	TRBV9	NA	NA	TGTGCCAGCAGCCCTCAAGGACAGAACACTGAAGCTTTCTTT	CASSPQGQNTEAFF
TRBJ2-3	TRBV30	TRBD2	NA	TGTGCCTGGAGTGTACTGAGCGGGGGAACTAGCACAGATACGCAGTATTTT	CAWSVLSGGTSTDTQYF
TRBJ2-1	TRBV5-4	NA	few	TGTGCCAGCAGCTCGTCCCCTGACAATGAGCAGTTCTTC	CASSSSPDNEQFF
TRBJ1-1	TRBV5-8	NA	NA	TGTGCCAGCAGCTTGGGGGGACTCACTGAAGCTTTCTTT	CASSLGGLTEAFF
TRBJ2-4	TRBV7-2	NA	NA	TGTGCCAGCAGCTTAGTTTCGGACAGCGTAGCCAAAAACATTCAGTACTTC	CASSLVSDSVAKNIQYF
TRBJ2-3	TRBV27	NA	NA	TGTGCCAGCAGTTTAAGGGACACGGCAGATACGCAGTATTTT	CASSLRDTADTQYF
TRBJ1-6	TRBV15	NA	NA	TGTGCCACCAGCAGAGCGGAGAATTCACCCCTCCACTTT	CATSRAENSPLHF
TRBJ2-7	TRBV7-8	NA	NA	TGTGCCAGCAGCTTAGCTTGGGTGGCGGGTCTATCCTACGAGCAGTACTTC	CASSLAWVAGLSYEQYF
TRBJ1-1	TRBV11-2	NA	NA	TGTGCCAGCAGCTTAGATCGGAGGAACACTGAAGCTTTCTTT	CASSLDRRNTEAFF
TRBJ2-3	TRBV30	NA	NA	TGTGCCTGGAGTTCCCCGCAGGGTTTTCATACGCAGTATTTT	CAWSSPQGFHTQYF
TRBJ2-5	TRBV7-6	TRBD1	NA	TGTGCCAGCAGCTTAGCAGAGGGGGGACAGGGAAAACAAGAGACCCAGTACTTC	CASSLAEGGQGKQETQYF